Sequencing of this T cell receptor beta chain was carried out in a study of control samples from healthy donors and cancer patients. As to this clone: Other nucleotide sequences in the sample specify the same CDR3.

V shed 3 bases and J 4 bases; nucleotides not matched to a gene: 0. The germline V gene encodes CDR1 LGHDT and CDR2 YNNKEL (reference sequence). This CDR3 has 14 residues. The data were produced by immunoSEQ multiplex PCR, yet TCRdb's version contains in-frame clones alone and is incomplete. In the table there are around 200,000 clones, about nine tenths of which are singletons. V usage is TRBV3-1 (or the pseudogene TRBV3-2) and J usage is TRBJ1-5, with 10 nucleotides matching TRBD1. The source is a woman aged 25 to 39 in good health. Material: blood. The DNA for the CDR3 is TGTGCCAGCAGCCAGGGACAGGGGAATCAGCCCCAGCATTTT. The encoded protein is CASSQGQGNQPQHF.